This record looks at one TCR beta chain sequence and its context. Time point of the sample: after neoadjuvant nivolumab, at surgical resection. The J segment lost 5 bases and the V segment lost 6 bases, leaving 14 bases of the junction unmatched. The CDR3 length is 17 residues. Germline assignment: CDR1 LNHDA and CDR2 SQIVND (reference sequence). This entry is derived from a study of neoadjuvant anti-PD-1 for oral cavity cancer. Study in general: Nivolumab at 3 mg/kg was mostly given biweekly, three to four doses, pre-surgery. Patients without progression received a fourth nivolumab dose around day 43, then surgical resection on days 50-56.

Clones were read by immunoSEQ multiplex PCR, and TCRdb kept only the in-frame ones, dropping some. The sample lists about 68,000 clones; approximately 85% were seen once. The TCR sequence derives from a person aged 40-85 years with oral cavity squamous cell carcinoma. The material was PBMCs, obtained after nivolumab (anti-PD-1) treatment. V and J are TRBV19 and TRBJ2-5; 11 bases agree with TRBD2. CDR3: CASSPRGSGRAAETQYF. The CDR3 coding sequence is TGTGCCAGTAGCCCACGGGGTAGCGGGAGGGCCGCGGAGACCCAGTACTTC.